This T cell receptor beta chain comes out of a study of T cells in Graves' hyperthyroidism and ophthalmopathy. As for the study in general: Upon initial diagnosis and before any treatment, peripheral blood was collected.

CDR1 is LNHDA, CDR2 SQIVND, per germline (reference sequence). This CDR3 is 15 amino acids long. Trimming pared 4 bases from V and 2 bases from J, leaving 15 bases between. Graves' hyperthyroidism is called stable when ophthalmopathy does not progress within 18 months. The hyperthyroidism was newly diagnosed and had lasted under 2 months; the patients were aged 18 to 65. The CDR3 regions of TCR beta were amplified from RNA transcripts. HTBI primers were employed in a first-round RT-PCR of the TCR CDR3. Each CDR3 protein is one row after TCRdb ran MiXCR on the multiplex PCR reads. Of hundreds of thousands of distinct CDR3 sequences listed, over 15% were seen once; the top ten hold 3.7%. This clonotype was recorded once.

The sequencing input was blood. The clonotype originates from a woman younger than 35 with Graves' hyperthyroidism. The chain links TRBV19 to TRBJ2-7; D not resolved. This CDR3 reads CASSKASTTTYEQYF. CDR3 DNA sequence: TGTGCCAGTAGTAAGGCCAGCACAACGACCTACGAGCAGTACTTC. Combining the CDR3 with reference TRBV19 and TRBJ2-7 gives the whole variable domain DGGITQSPKYLFRKEGQNVTLSCEQNLNHDAMYWYRQDPGQGLRLIYYSQIVNDFQKGDIAEGYSVSREKKESFPLTVTSAQKNPTAFYLCASSKASTTTYEQYFGPGTRLTVT.